The 29 T cell receptor beta chains listed next were all sequenced from one sample in a study of shared clonotypes between healthy human individuals. TCRdb's table, derived via immunoSEQ multiplex PCR, lists solely in-frame clones and lacks some. Of 400,000 to 600,000 clones in the sample, over 75% are singletons; the top ten hold under 15%. Sequencing was carried out using PBMCs. These receptors were obtained from a woman between 35 and 50 years old in good health. Some clones in this sample may be carry-over from other donors' samples.

The V call is TRBV18, the J call TRBJ1-1; TRBD1 aligns across 10 bases. The CDR3 covers 17 residues. Germline lookup yields CDR1 KGHSH and CDR2 LQKENI. Trimming cost V 4 bases and J 0 bases; bases outside gene matches: 8. The CDR3 nucleotides read TGTGCCAGCTCACTAACCGGGACAGGGGCTGTGAACACTGAAGCTTTCTTT. Translating gives CASSLTGTGAVNTEAFF.

In DNA, the CDR3 is TGCGCCAGCAGTGCGGGGGACTTCTCTGGGGCCAACGTCCTGACTTTC. It codes for CASSAGDFSGANVLTF. V gene TRBV5-1 combines with J gene TRBJ2-6; 7 nucleotides line up with TRBD2. Losses at the gene ends were 5 bases for V and 0 bases for J; bases not matched to a gene: 5. CDR1 is SGHRS, CDR2 YFSETQ, per germline. The CDR3 contains 16 residues.

This clone appeared many times. This sample includes further DNA sequences coding for the same CDR3. The chain links TRBV28 to TRBJ2-7; unclear D gene. The CDR3 consists of 11 residues. Germline V gives CDR1 MDHEN, CDR2 SYDVKM. The ends were cut back, 3 bases at V and 3 bases at J, with 3 bases in the middle. The CDR3 reads CASSFFYEQYF. The CDR3 nucleotides are TGTGCCAGCAGTTTCTTCTACGAGCAGTACTTC.

This chain uses TRBV5-1 with TRBJ2-3, with 13 nucleotides matching TRBD2. V was pared by 4 bases and J by 4 bases, with 9 bases of the junction left unmatched. Germline values: CDR1 SGHRS, CDR2 YFSETQ. This CDR3 spans 17 amino acids. CDR3 DNA: TGCGCCAGCAGCCTCCGGACTAGCGGGAGCCTCGCAGATACGCAGTATTTT. Translation gives CASSLRTSGSLADTQYF.

The chain has TRBV6-1 and TRBJ1-2; D not resolved. Germline CDR1 is MNHNS and CDR2 is SASEGT. The V end lost 7 bases, the J end lost 4 bases, and 10 bases lay between the germline ends. The CDR3 totals 12 residues. CDR3 in DNA: TGTGCCAGCACCCCCAGCCTCTATGGCTACACCTTC. As protein: CASTPSLYGYTF.

This clone was seen at least ten times. The identical CDR3 is also encoded by other nucleotide sequences in the sample. The J gene is TRBJ2-7, the V gene TRBV7-9; D might be TRBD2 (6 bases). Between the trimmed V and J ends, which lost 6 bases and 2 bases, there was a span of 8 bases. Looked up from germline, CDR1 is SEHNR and CDR2 is FQNEAQ (reference sequence). This CDR3 region has 12 residues. CDR3 loop: CASRGGPYEQYF. CDR3 nucleotides: TGTGCCAGCAGGGGGGGACCCTACGAGCAGTACTTC.

J is TRBJ1-5 and V is TRBV6-6, with D uncertain. The CDR3 totals 14 residues. The ends were cut back, 5 bases at V and 6 bases at J, with 14 bases in the middle. CDR1 MNHNY and CDR2 SVGAGI come from the germline V gene (reference sequence). CDR3 nucleotides: TGTGCCAGCAGTAAGGACGAGGCGAGTCAGCCCCAGCATTTT. It yields the protein CASSKDEASQPQHF.

This clone showed up just a few times. This chain uses TRBV29-1 with TRBJ1-1, with 11 bases that match TRBD1. The CDR3 length is 11 residues. Germline loops: CDR1 SQVTM, CDR2 ANQGSEA. V lost 7 bases and J lost 9; bases outside the gene matches: 4. The CDR3 is CSAGTGGQAFF. The CDR3, as DNA: TGCAGCGCCGGGACAGGGGGGCAAGCTTTCTTT.

The V call is TRBV11-2, the J call TRBJ2-1; the match to TRBD2 covers 10 bases. Germline V gene lookup returns CDR1 SGHAT and CDR2 FQNNGV. V lost 1 base, J lost 6 bases, and 6 bases stayed unmatched. CDR3 length: 16 amino acids. The CDR3, as DNA: TGTGCCAGCAGCTTAGCTCTAGCGGGAGATGGCAATGAGCAGTTCTTC. It is translated as CASSLALAGDGNEQFF. Filled out from reference TRBV11-2 and TRBJ2-1, the complete variable domain reads EAGVAQSPRYKIIEKRQSVAFWCNPISGHATLYWYQQILGQGPKLLIQFQNNGVVDDSQLPKDRFSAERLKGVDSTLKIQPAKLEDSAVYLCASSLALAGDGNEQFFGPGTRLTVL.

The chain couples TRBV7-6 to TRBJ2-3, with TRBD2 identical over 7 bases. There are 15 residues in the CDR3. CDR1 and CDR2 (germline): SGHVS, FNYEAQ. Trimming removed 0 bases from V and 1 base from J; junction bases left unmatched: 1. The CDR3 bases are TGTGCCAGCAGCTTAGCGGCGGGGGGCACAGATACGCAGTATTTT. As protein: CASSLAAGGTDTQYF.

Remarks on this clone: The sample has other DNA sequences that encode this CDR3 too. The chain uses TRBV28 and TRBJ2-7; D gene uncertain. Trimming took 1 base from V and 3 from J, leaving 4 bases between them. Germline V gives CDR1 MDHEN, CDR2 SYDVKM. The CDR3 sequence is 12 residues long. CDR3 amino acids: CASSLSRYEQYF. CDR3 sequence (DNA): TGTGCCAGCAGTTTATCCCGCTACGAGCAGTACTTC. Full variable domain (rest looked up from reference TRBV28 and TRBJ2-7): DVKVTQSSRYLVKRTGEKVFLECVQDMDHENMFWYRQDPGLGLRLIYFSYDVKMKEKGDIPEGYSVSREKKERFSLILESASTNQTSMYLCASSLSRYEQYFGPGTRLTVT.

CDR3 nucleotides: TGTGCCAGCAGCCCGCCCAGCGGCGAGCAGTACTTC. Amino acids: CASSPPSGEQYF. V gene TRBV5-6 combines with J gene TRBJ2-7; possibly TRBD2 for D (5 bases). CDR1 is SGHDT and CDR2 is YYEEEE in the germline V gene. V gave up 4 bases and J gave up 6 bases, with 11 bases separating them. The CDR3 contains 12 residues.

V is TRBV5-4 and J is TRBJ1-1; D is uncertain. V was cut by 0 bases and J by 7 bases, with 7 bases left in between. The CDR3 extends over 12 amino acids. Germline assignment: CDR1 SGHNT and CDR2 YYREEE (reference sequence). CDR3 nucleotides: TGTGCCAGCAGCTTGGACCGAAATGAAGCTTTCTTT. Translated: CASSLDRNEAFF.

The sample holds a few counts of this clone. The chain has TRBV6-1 and TRBJ2-5; TRBD2 might be the D (6 bases). The J call may be faulty, since TRBJ2-7 better matches the DNA end. This CDR3 is 16 amino acids long. CDR1 is MNHNS and CDR2 is SASEGT in the germline V gene. CDR3 residues: CASSEDSGTTSYEQYF. CDR3 bases: TGTGCCAGCAGTGAAGATAGCGGAACTACCTCCTACGAGCAGTACTTC.

V and J are TRBV6-5 and TRBJ2-7; D is uncertain. CDR3 size: 16 residues. CDR1 and CDR2 (germline): MNHEY, SVGAGI. V was cut by 0 bases and J by 1 base, with 13 bases left in between. The chain's CDR3 is CASSYSKKRQSYEQYF. The CDR3 coding sequence is TGTGCCAGCAGTTACTCGAAAAAAAGGCAGTCCTACGAGCAGTACTTC.

This clone has ten or more counts. The CDR3 sequence: CASSDLAGAGNEQFF. Here the CDR3 DNA reads TGTGCCAGCAGTGACCTAGCGGGAGCGGGCAATGAGCAGTTCTTC. This chain connects TRBV6-4 to TRBJ2-1, with 10 bases fitting TRBD2. The ends lost 2 bases at V and 6 bases at J; junction bases unmatched: 4. This CDR3 is built from 15 residues. Germline-derived CDR1 and CDR2 are MRHNA and SNTAGT.

The chain recombines TRBV9 with TRBJ1-2, with D possibly TRBD1 on 5 matching bases. The CDR3 length is 17 residues. Germline V gene data show CDR1 as SGDLS and CDR2 as YYNGEE. V lost 0 bases and J 6 bases, leaving 21 bases between the germline ends. The CDR3 bases are TGTGCCAGCAGCGTAGAGATCCGGGCGGGGACCCGTGATGGCTACACCTTC. Translation gives CASSVEIRAGTRDGYTF.

This CDR3 reads CASSFGHEQYF. For the CDR3, the DNA is TGTGCCAGCAGCTTCGGCCACGAGCAGTACTTC. The J gene is TRBJ2-7, the V gene TRBV11-2; no clear D. Trimming cost V 3 bases and J 5 bases, with 5 bases left between them. CDR1 and CDR2 (germline): SGHAT, FQNNGV. The CDR3 has 11 amino acids.

This clone was detected only a few times. The rearrangement uses TRBV7-2 and TRBJ2-7; 7 bases are shared with TRBD2. The CDR3 is 16 amino acids. V lost 4 bases, J lost 2 bases, and 11 bases stayed unmatched. CDR1 is SGHTA and CDR2 is FQGNSA in the germline V gene. The CDR3 protein is CASSSAGRDGAYEQYF. CDR3 DNA: TGTGCCAGCAGCTCCGCGGGGAGGGACGGGGCCTACGAGCAGTACTTC.

The chain combines TRBV6-4 with TRBJ2-3; TRBD2 agrees at 7 bases. The trim removed 6 bases at V and 2 bases at J, leaving 8 bases unmatched. This CDR3 spans 15 amino acids. CDR1 MRHNA and CDR2 SNTAGT come from the germline V gene. In DNA form, the CDR3 reads TGTGCCAGCAGGGGCGGCGGGAGCCTCACAGATACGCAGTATTTT. Amino acids: CASRGGGSLTDTQYF.

This rearrangement joins TRBV6-5 to TRBJ1-2, with a possible D match to TRBD1 (5 bases). The CDR3 consists of 14 residues. V gave up 4 bases and J gave up 3 bases, with 12 bases separating them. CDR1 and CDR2 (germline): MNHEY, SVGAGI. The CDR3 DNA follows: TGTGCCAGCAGTTCAGGAGGGGTAGACTATGGCTACACCTTC. Protein sequence: CASSSGGVDYGYTF.

The chain has TRBV7-9 and TRBJ2-5; D gene uncertain. Germline CDR1 SEHNR, CDR2 FQNEAQ (reference sequence). The CDR3 totals 12 residues. With 2 bases removed from V and 1 base from J, the gap between germline ends came to 2 bases. For the CDR3, the DNA is TGTGCCAGCAGCTTATTCCAAGAGACCCAGTACTTC. This translates into CASSLFQETQYF.

This rearrangement joins TRBV25-1 to TRBJ2-7, with D possibly being TRBD1 or TRBD2 (5 bases each). This CDR3 comprises 13 residues. Trimming shortened V by 4 bases and J by 6 bases, and 13 bases separated the two germline ends. Germline values: CDR1 MGHDK, CDR2 SYGVNS. This CDR3 reads CASSARGSPEQYF. The CDR3 nucleotides are TGTGCCAGCAGTGCCCGGGGCAGCCCCGAGCAGTACTTC.

On this clone itself: A much larger clone differs from this one at a single base, so this may be a read error. The chain carries TRBV5-8 and TRBJ2-3; TRBD2 matches 12 bases. This CDR3 has 15 amino acids. Germline CDR1 and CDR2: SGHTS and YDEGEE. Losses at the gene ends were 4 bases for V and 2 bases for J; bases not matched to a gene: 2. CDR3: CASSRTSGNTDTQYF. For the CDR3, the DNA is TGTGCCAGCAGCCGGACTAGCGGGAACACAGATACGCAGTATTTT.

The CDR3 DNA follows: TGTGCCAGCAGATCCTACTATGGCTACACCTTC. Protein sequence: CASRSYYGYTF. V usage is TRBV6-1 and J usage is TRBJ1-2; no definite D call. This CDR3 spans 11 amino acids. Germline V gives CDR1 MNHNS, CDR2 SASEGT. Deletions cut 6 bases from V and 3 bases from J, with 5 bases between.

The rearrangement links TRBV4-3 to TRBJ1-4; D not certain. The CDR3 contains 15 residues. Germline V gene data show CDR1 as LGHNA and CDR2 as YSLEER. Trimming shortened V by 6 bases and J by 0 bases, and 11 bases separated the two germline ends. For the CDR3, the DNA is TGCGCCAGCAGTCCCCGTCAGGCAACTAATGAAAAACTGTTTTTT. Encoded protein: CASSPRQATNEKLFF.

The chain uses TRBV30 and TRBJ2-3; 8 bases align to TRBD2. Looked up from germline, CDR1 is GTSNPN and CDR2 is SVGIG (reference sequence). J gave up 5 bases and V 2 bases, and 9 bases lay outside the gene matches. The CDR3 length is 15 residues. CDR3 loop: CAWSFGRAGGDTQYF. As DNA, the CDR3 is TGTGCCTGGAGTTTCGGGAGGGCCGGTGGAGATACGCAGTATTTT. Filled out from reference TRBV30 and TRBJ2-3, the complete variable domain reads SQTIHQWPATLVQPVGSPLSLECTVEGTSNPNLYWYRQAAGRGLQLLFYSVGIGQISSEVPQNLSASRPQDRQFILSSKKLLLSDSGFYLCAWSFGRAGGDTQYFGPGTRLTVL.

The chain links TRBV5-8 to TRBJ2-7; no clear D. Germline CDR1 SGHTS, CDR2 YDEGEE. With 1 base removed from V and 4 bases from J, the gap between germline ends came to 18 bases. This CDR3 region has 16 residues. CDR3 in DNA: TGTGCCAGCAGCTTGTTATCGGGCTCCTACACTTACGAGCAGTACTTC. Protein product: CASSLLSGSYTYEQYF.

The chain couples TRBV5-4 to TRBJ2-1; 9 nucleotides agree with TRBD1. Germline V gene data show CDR1 as SGHNT and CDR2 as YYREEE (reference sequence). V gave up 0 bases and J gave up 9 bases; unmatched junction bases: 7. The CDR3 totals 15 residues. For the CDR3, the DNA is TGTGCCAGCAGCTTGGGGACAGGGGAGTGGAGTGAGCAGTTCTTC. As protein: CASSLGTGEWSEQFF.